What follows is one T cell receptor (beta chain) and its context. Its antigen is not known. TCRdb keeps only in-frame clones here, not all; method: immunoSEQ multiplex PCR. The profile covers tens of thousands of clones, with 92% appearing a single time and less than 8% taken by the ten largest. The data were taken from a study of graft-versus-host responses after intestinal transplantation. Overall study: Anti-thymocyte globulin was used for induction in all recipients, who then took tacrolimus and steroids for roughly three years. General study results and limits: Peak circulating GvH clone levels were associated with early post-transplant HvG declines. Allografts from individuals with graft-donor T cell macrochimerism displayed high graft-versus-host to host-versus-graft clonal ratios.

The V end lost 3 bases, the J end lost 3 bases, and 12 bases lay between the germline ends. In germline, CDR1 is SGHKS, CDR2 YYEKEE (reference sequence). The CDR3 is 15 residues long. The sequencing used bone marrow, collected approximately 100 weeks after intestinal transplantation. The origin of this receptor is a human patient who received an intestinal transplant, so some T cells may come from the graft donor. The chain couples TRBV5-5 to TRBJ1-4; perhaps TRBD1 as D (5 bases). The CDR3 DNA sequence: TGTGCCAGCAGCTGGGGCGGGGGAGCTAATGAAAAACTGTTTTTT. This encodes CASSWGGGANEKLFF.